The T cell receptor beta chain described here comes from a study of shared clonotypes between healthy human individuals. In the study overall: Samples came from two female and three male donors aged 18 to 49. General study findings and limits: Naive subsets typically showed greater estimated richness than memory subsets.

Naive CD8 cells lacked CD45RO and underwent positive selection for CCR7, leaving out terminally differentiated effector memory CD45RA+ cells. This CDR3 is built from 16 residues. The V gene lost 1 base and the J gene lost 2 bases, with 12 bases spanning the gap. Germline lookup yields CDR1 SNHLY and CDR2 FYNNEI. Assay used: immunoSEQ multiplex PCR; TCRdb lists only in-frame clones, some missing. The sample includes some 2 million clones, about 95% of them seen just once. Note on this clone: The antigen is not known.

The sequenced sample was naive CD8+ T cells sorted from blood. This receptor was taken from a man between 18 and 29 years old in good health. The J gene is TRBJ2-4, the V gene TRBV2; D possibly corresponds to TRBD2 (6 bases). The CDR3 loop reads CASSEDTSTSKNIQYF. The CDR3, as DNA: TGTGCCAGCAGTGAAGACACTAGCACTTCCAAAAACATTCAGTACTTC.